The clone carrying this TCR beta chain is medium-sized within its sample. This entry belongs to a study of spatial heterogeneity in lung cancer. TCRdb recomputed calls from the 5' RACE reads with MiXCR, one row per CDR3 protein. The sample lists 10,000 to 11,000 distinct CDR3 sequences, 5.5% to 7% occurring once. Germline lookup yields CDR1 MDHEN and CDR2 SYDVKM. Trimming removed 5 bases at V and 13 bases at J, with 14 bases between. CDR3 length: 11 residues. The sample's time point: sample taken at primary tumor resection. The sequences come from PBMCs, collected at surgery. The receptor's source is a male donor with early-stage non-small cell lung cancer. The chain joins TRBV28 to TRBJ2-5; D is possibly TRBD1 (6 bases). This CDR3 is CASSTTGSWYF. The CDR3 nucleotides are TGTGCCAGCAGTACAACAGGGAGTTGGTACTTC.